The clone carrying this TCR beta chain came up once. The data were taken from a study of blood T cells in healthy people across ages. Study at large: Template switching retrieved approximately one barcoded beta molecule for each two T cells.

Sample-barcoded 5' priming and a J-beta primer mix drove a second PCR of roughly 6 to 12 cycles. The template-switch adaptor, which had 12 random nucleotides, put a tag on each cDNA molecule. TCRdb reprocessed the 5' RACE reads with MiXCR, giving one entry per CDR3 protein. The sample includes about 1,400,000 distinct CDR3 sequences, around 59% of them seen just once. The donors, aged roughly 6 to 95, were healthy Caucasians from Russia. V gave up 0 bases and J gave up 4 bases; unmatched junction bases: 7. The CDR3 loop spans 17 amino acids. Germline values: CDR1 SGHVT, CDR2 SQSDAQ. The sequence was collected from a man between 18 and 29 years old in good health. The rearrangement uses TRBV7-4 and TRBJ1-5; 9 bases map to TRBD1. Sequencing was carried out using blood. CDR3 sequence: CASSLAPGQGHNQPQHF. The CDR3 region has the DNA TGTGCCAGCAGCTTAGCGCCGGGACAGGGACATAATCAGCCCCAGCATTTT. The entire variable domain, with the rest obtained from reference TRBV7-4 and TRBJ1-5, is as follows: GAGVSQSPRYKVAKRGRDVALRCDSISGHVTLYWYRQTLGQGSEVLTYSQSDAQRDKSGRPSGRFSAERPERSVSTLKIQRTEQGDSAVYLCASSLAPGQGHNQPQHFGDGTRLSIL.